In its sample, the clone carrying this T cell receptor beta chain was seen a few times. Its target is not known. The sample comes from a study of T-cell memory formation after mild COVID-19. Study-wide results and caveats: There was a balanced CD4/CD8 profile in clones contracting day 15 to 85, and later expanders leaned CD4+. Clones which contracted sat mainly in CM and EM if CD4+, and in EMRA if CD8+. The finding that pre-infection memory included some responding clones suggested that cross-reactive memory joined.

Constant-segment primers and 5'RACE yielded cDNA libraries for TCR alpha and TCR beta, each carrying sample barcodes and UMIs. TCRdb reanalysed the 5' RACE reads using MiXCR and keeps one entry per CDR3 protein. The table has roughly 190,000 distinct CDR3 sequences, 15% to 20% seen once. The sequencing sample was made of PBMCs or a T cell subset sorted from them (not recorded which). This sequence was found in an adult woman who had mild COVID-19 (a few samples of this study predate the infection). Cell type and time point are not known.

CDR3 protein: CASSEGASGQETQYF. The CDR3 nucleotides read TGTGCCAGCAGTGAAGGGGCTTCAGGTCAAGAGACCCAGTACTTC. The V call is TRBV2, the J call TRBJ2-5; D remains ambiguous. Germline-derived CDR1 and CDR2 are SNHLY and FYNNEI. V lost 1 base and J lost 2, with 11 bases in between. The CDR3 sequence is 15 residues long.